Listed here is a single T cell receptor (beta chain). This record belongs to a study of blood T cell repertoires in COVID-19. Study-wide context: COVID-19 samples, acute and convalescent, were from the United States, Italy and Spain. The cDNA or gDNA used as material had been derived from T cells, B-cell-depleted T cells, or PBMCs.

This CDR3 has 16 residues. V shed 5 bases and J 7 bases; nucleotides not matched to a gene: 11. CDR1 is SGHVS, CDR2 FQNEAQ, per germline. In the authors' workflow: Counts of nucleated cells, estimated from reference gene primer amplification, were obtained. Sequencing used immunoSEQ multiplex PCR; TCRdb keeps in-frame clones, though not all of them. V and J calls and clone size are as listed in that table; D and trimming were resolved from the DNA. This sample has under 250,000 clones; about 86% occur once, and the top ten carry about 4.4%. The receptor's source is a man aged 50-59 years with active or convalescent COVID-19. Sequenced material: peripheral blood. This chain links TRBV7-8 with TRBJ1-6; 7 positions agree with TRBD1. The CDR3 reads CASSRLQGTGNSPLHF. CDR3 DNA sequence: TGTGCCAGCAGCCGATTACAGGGGACGGGAAATTCACCCCTCCACTTT. The complete variable domain, with remaining parts taken from reference TRBV7-8 and TRBJ1-6, reads GAGVSQSPRYKVAKRGQDVALRCDPISGHVSLFWYQQALGQGPEFLTYFQNEAQLDKSGLPSDRFFAERPEGSVSTLKIQRTQQEDSAVYLCASSRLQGTGNSPLHFGNGTRLTVT.